The rows below give T cell receptor beta chains drawn from one sample of a study of blood T cells in healthy people across ages. Using its own MiXCR run on the 5' RACE reads, TCRdb lists one record per CDR3 protein. The data contain just under 550,000 distinct CDR3 sequences, less than 25% of them seen just once; the ten biggest clones take up around 10%. These sequences were also reported in another study, on T cells of mothers and their children.

The sample taken for sequencing was blood. These receptors all stem from a boy between 10 and 17 years old in good health. Both conserved end residues are part of each CDR3.

>TRBJ1-2|TRBV29-1
CSVEGQDYGYTF
>TRBJ2-1|TRBV13
CASSARVAGDYHDNEQFF
>NA|TRBV20-1
CSARDVLAGGGETQYF
>TRBJ1-2|TRBV7-8
CASSLDQGVWNGYTF
>TRBJ2-3|TRBV2
CASSARGGPRTDTQYF
>TRBJ2-7|TRBV4-1
CASSQPTSGRAEQYF
>TRBJ2-1|TRBV20-1
CSGDPDLAADRYNEQFF
>NA|TRBV25-1
CASSDIWDYEQFF
>TRBJ2-5|TRBV6-2/TRBV6-3
CASKRGDRAGETQYF
>TRBJ2-5|TRBV28
CASQGASGQYQETQYF
>TRBJ1-5|TRBV7-2
CASSLLFRGSLEPQHF
>TRBJ1-3|TRBV7-9
CASSLRQGRRNTIYF
>NA|TRBV6-1
CASSEGVPDRGPKEQYF
>TRBJ2-5|TRBV9
CASSDGTSHETQYF
>NA|TRBV29-1
CSVEGAADYEQYF
>TRBJ2-7|TRBV2
CASSEYGAFQGEQYF
>TRBJ2-7|TRBV20-1
CSARDSGGYEQYF
>TRBJ1-2|TRBV10-3
CAISVGADTGGVYTF
>TRBJ2-1|TRBV29-1
CSVEFTRSPDNEQFF
>TRBJ2-4|TRBV4-1
CASSQEGSGRAKNIQYF
>TRBJ2-1|TRBV7-3
CASSLTGDRANEQFF
>TRBJ2-1|TRBV20-1
CSAKVSGRAKEQFF
>TRBJ2-1|TRBV20-1
CSAPTSGGTEQFF
>TRBJ2-1|TRBV29-1
CSVEEWEGPNEQFF
>TRBJ1-4|TRBV12-1
CASSFARREQGANEKLFF
>TRBJ2-3|TRBV29-1
CSVTARSRLYTDTQYF
>TRBJ2-1|TRBV20-1
CSATRTLASYNEQFF
>TRBJ2-3|TRBV12-3/TRBV12-4
CASRNGRVSTDVEYF
>TRBJ1-1|TRBV19
CASTTGGVTEAFF
>TRBJ2-2|TRBV20-1
CSAQRARGSTGELFF
>TRBJ2-1|TRBV6-5
CASSPPTEAEQFF
>TRBJ2-5|TRBV11-2
CASSLDRGIAGGQETQYF
>TRBJ2-1|TRBV5-1
CASSPDSGGVYNEQFF
>NA|TRBV7-9
CASSTRDRGNEQYF
>TRBJ1-2|TRBV28
CASSIGQGAPVYGYTF
>TRBJ2-3|TRBV4-3
CASSQGSTDTQYF
>NA|TRBV6-5
CASSYMASGAYEQFF
>TRBJ2-7|TRBV27
CASSSLLAGGDEQYF
>TRBJ2-2|TRBV5-1
CASSLETTSWPGELFF
>TRBJ1-5|TRBV3-1
CASSQGRGYQPQHF
>TRBJ1-1|TRBV10-3
CAISDPGLKNTEAFF
>TRBJ1-1|TRBV12-3/TRBV12-4
CASSFWGQGTEAFF
>TRBJ2-5|TRBV12-3/TRBV12-4
CASSAGVGETQYF
>TRBJ2-5|TRBV5-1
CASSGFGQGRETQYF
>TRBJ2-2|TRBV2
CASRPGTEGRTGELFF
>TRBJ2-7|TRBV20-1
CSARTWDVGAYEQYF
>TRBJ2-4|TRBV3-1
CASRPGGLAGIVAKNIQYF
>TRBJ2-7|TRBV28
CASSPREGSSEQYF
>TRBJ2-5|TRBV27
CASRTGTALGTQYF
>TRBJ1-2|TRBV4-2
CASSPYTNYGYTF
>TRBJ1-4|TRBV6-5
CASSYGGGGVSEKLFF